The TCR beta chain described here comes from a study of blood T cell repertoires in COVID-19. Clones were read by immunoSEQ multiplex PCR, and TCRdb kept only the in-frame ones, dropping some. Seen here are about 250,000 clones, about 80% observed once, and the top ten hold about 15%. This CDR3 spans 11 amino acids. Germline values: CDR1 SNHLY, CDR2 FYNNEI. V shed 6 bases and J shed 12 bases, with 11 bases lying between them. This sequence originates from an older person with COVID-19, enrolled during active disease. The chain joins TRBV2 to TRBJ1-4, with D perhaps matching TRBD1 (6 bases). Sequenced sample: peripheral blood. The CDR3 nucleotides are TGTGCCAGCAGCCAGGGGTGGCAACTGTTTTTT. Amino acid sequence: CASSQGWQLFF.